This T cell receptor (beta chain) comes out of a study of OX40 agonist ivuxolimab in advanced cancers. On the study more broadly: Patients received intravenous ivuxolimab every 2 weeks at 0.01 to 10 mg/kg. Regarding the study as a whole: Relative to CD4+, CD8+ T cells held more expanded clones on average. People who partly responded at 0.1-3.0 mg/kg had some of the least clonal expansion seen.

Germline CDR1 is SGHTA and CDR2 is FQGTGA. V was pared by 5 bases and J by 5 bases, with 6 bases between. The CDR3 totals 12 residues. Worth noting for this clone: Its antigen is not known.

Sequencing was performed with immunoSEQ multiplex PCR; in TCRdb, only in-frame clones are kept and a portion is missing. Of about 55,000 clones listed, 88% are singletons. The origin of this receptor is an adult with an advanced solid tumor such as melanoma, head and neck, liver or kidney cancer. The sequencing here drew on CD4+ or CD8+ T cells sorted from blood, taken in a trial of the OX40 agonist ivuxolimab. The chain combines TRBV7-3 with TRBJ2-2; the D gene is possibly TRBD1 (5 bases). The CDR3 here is CASSRGTGELFF. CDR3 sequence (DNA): TGTGCCAGCAGCAGGGGAACCGGGGAGCTGTTTTTT.